This TCR beta chain stems from a study of cytomegalovirus exposure and HLA in healthy donors. Study background: From donors who were HLA-typed, an early data release held 80 million to 85 million unique TCRs. Within the Caucasian-associated ancestry cluster were about 81% of the roughly 360 genotyped donors.

This clone showed up just once. Trimming stripped 3 bases from V and 4 bases from J, with 12 bases between. The CDR3 runs to 14 residues. Per germline, CDR1 SGHAT and CDR2 FQNNGV. Both 60 Vbeta primers and 13 Jbeta primers went into the PCR. Authors' analysis steps: A later analysis counted some 87 million unique TCR beta chains, some 10 million shared. Clones were sequenced by immunoSEQ multiplex PCR, and TCRdb holds only the in-frame ones, with some missing. That table gives V, J and clone size, and the DNA gave D and trimming. The sample contains just under 95,000 clones, roughly 80% of which appear only once.

This chain connects TRBV11-2 to TRBJ1-2; maybe TRBD1 (5 bases). The clonotype was recovered from a girl aged 2 to 10 in good health and CMV-seropositive. The specimen sequenced was PBMCs. CDR3 sequence (DNA): TGTGCCAGCAGCTTGACGGACAAGACCTATGGCTACACCTTC. It is translated as CASSLTDKTYGYTF.